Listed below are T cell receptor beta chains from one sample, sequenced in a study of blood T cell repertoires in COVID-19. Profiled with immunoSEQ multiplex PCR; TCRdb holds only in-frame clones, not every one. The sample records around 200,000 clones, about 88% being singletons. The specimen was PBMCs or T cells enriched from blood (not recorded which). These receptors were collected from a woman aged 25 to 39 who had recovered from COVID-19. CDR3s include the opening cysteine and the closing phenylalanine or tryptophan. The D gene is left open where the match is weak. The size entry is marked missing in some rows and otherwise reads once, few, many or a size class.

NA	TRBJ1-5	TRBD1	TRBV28	TGTGCCAGCAGTCTCGTACAGGGGTCCCATCAGCCCCAGCATTTT	CASSLVQGSHQPQHF
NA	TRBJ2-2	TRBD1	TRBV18	TGTGCCAGCTCACCACCCCCGGCAGGGGGTTTGACCGGGGAGCTGTTTTTT	CASSPPPAGGLTGELFF
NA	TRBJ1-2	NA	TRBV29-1	TGCAGCGTTGAAGAGGGACGCGGGAAGGCGGTTCCCTATGGCTACACCTTC	CSVEEGRGKAVPYGYTF
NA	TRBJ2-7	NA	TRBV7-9	TGTGCCAGCAGCCCCCGGCGCAGGAACTCCTACGAGCAGTACTTC	CASSPRRRNSYEQYF
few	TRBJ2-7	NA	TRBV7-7	TGTGCTAGCAGCTTATCAGAACTAGTCCACGAGCAGTACTTC	CASSLSELVHEQYF
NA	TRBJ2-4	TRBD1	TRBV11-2	TGTGCCAGCAGCTTAGCCGACAGGGGGGACATTCAGTACTTC	CASSLADRGDIQYF
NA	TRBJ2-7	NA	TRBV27	TGTGCCAGCAGTCTCCCGGGGTACGAGCAGTACTTC	CASSLPGYEQYF
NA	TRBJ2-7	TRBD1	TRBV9	TGTGCCAGCAGCTCTGGGACAGGGGGTTACGAGCAGTACTTC	CASSSGTGGYEQYF
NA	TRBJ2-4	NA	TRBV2	TGTGCCAGCAGGACCTTAGGCGGCATTCAGTACTTC	CASRTLGGIQYF
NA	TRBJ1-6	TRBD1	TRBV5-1	TGCGCCAGCAGCTTGGCCCCCCCGACAGGGGATCATCATCCACCCCTCCACTTT	CASSLAPPTGDHHPPLHF